The T cell receptor beta chain under discussion was sequenced for a study of cytomegalovirus exposure and HLA in healthy donors. Study-wide findings and caveats: Reportedly, a later analysis found an Asian-associated ancestry cluster had fewer N-insertions than the roughly 700-donor mean. One cluster of highly shared sequence variants probably arose as a sequencing artifact. With further analysis later on, most CMV-associated TCR beta chains appeared HLA-restricted.

The PCR was carried out with 60 Vbeta primers and 13 Jbeta primers. Libraries were prepared by immunoSEQ multiplex PCR; TCRdb keeps only in-frame clonotypes and omits some of them. The sample holds about 240,000 clones; 70% to 90% are singletons and the top ten take about 0.25%. Regarding this clone: Its specificity is unknown.

The germline CDR1 and CDR2 sequences are MRHNA and SNTAGT. V shed 3 bases, J shed 4 bases, and the junction held 4 bases outside the gene matches. The CDR3 runs to 15 residues. The V call is TRBV6-4, the J call TRBJ2-1, with TRBD2 identical over 9 bases. The sample taken for sequencing was PBMCs. The receptor was isolated from a girl aged 2-10 years in good health and CMV-seronegative. The chain's CDR3 is CASSEVAGVYNEQFF. The CDR3 DNA reads as TGTGCCAGCAGTGAGGTAGCGGGAGTATACAATGAGCAGTTCTTC.